Described below is a single T cell receptor beta chain sequence and its context. Its binding antigen is unknown. Nothing much larger sits one base from this clone, and base qualities are not available. Other DNA sequences from this sample encode an identical CDR3 as well. TCRbeta CDR3 regions were amplified from genomic DNA using the immunoSEQ Assay, a bias-controlled multiplex PCR. On the authors' methods: The number of nucleated cells in each sample was estimated by amplification of reference gene primers within the assay. To quantify the absolute abundance of each unique TCRbeta CDR3 rearrangement, sequence reads were collapsed and filtered. For each sample, productive Simpson clonality was calculated by taking the square root of Simpson's diversity index across productive rearrangements. Drawn from immuneACCESS, this table holds only the in-frame rearrangements with V and J called that TCRdb kept. Clones are partly lost; checked studies trace under half to an unresolved V gene and leave the rest unexplained. V and J calls and clone size are those listed in that table; D and trimming were worked out from the DNA. The sample table shows about 34,000 clones, and 80% are seen once. Approximately 15% of the sample belongs to the ten largest clones.

This record comes from a study of blood T cell repertoires in COVID-19 (dated by TCRdb to about 2020). For context, the study as a whole: The collaborator samples originated in the United States, Italy and Spain and spanned the acute and convalescent phases of COVID-19. The dataset comprised deeply sampled blood TCRbeta repertoires from subjects exposed to, actively infected with, or recovered from COVID-19. The prospective study material was composed of cDNA or gDNA derived from T cells, B-cell-depleted T cells, or PBMCs. Samples came from the ongoing ImmuneRACE study (first 160 participants) plus 1,254 subjects from 6 global collaborators. A de-identified subject ID, COVID-19 status, age in years and sex were almost always included in the sample metadata. The repertoires were released in a freely available public database intended as a resource for research on the immune response to SARS-CoV-2. HLA class I and class II types, where available, came from metadata supplied by the sample provider rather than from assay-based typing. Study-level results and caveats: The amount of clinical and demographic metadata varied by source and participant and was provided uncurated.

CDR1 and CDR2, per the germline V gene, are SGHRS and YFSETQ. Trimming accounts for 0 bases at V and 10 bases at J, while the number of junction bases matched to no gene is 4. The CDR3 goes from the cysteine to the phenylalanine over 14 residues. The DNA shown is the 42-base CDR3, in frame from base 1. Collaborating institutions collected whole blood in K2EDTA tubes following their own protocols. For TCRbeta analysis, collaborators shipped samples as frozen whole blood, isolated PBMCs, or DNA extracted from either of those sample types. The material sequenced was peripheral blood. The TCR originated in a woman aged 70 to 79 with acute or convalescent COVID-19. The chain employs TRBV5-1 and TRBJ1-6; 7 bases in between match TRBD1. The bases read TGCGCCAGCAGCTTGGGACAGGGAAACTCACCCCTCCACTTT. Translated, it reads CASSLGQGNSPLHF.